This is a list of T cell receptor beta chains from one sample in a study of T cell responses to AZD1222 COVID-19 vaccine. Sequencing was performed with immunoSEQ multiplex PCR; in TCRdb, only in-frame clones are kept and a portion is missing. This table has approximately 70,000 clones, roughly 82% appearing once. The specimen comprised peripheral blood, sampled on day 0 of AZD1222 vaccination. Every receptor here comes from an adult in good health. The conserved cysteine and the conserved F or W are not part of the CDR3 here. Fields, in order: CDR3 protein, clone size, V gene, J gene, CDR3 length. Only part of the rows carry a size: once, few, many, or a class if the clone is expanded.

CDR3: ASSLLGGGQVKNIQY
size: -
V: TRBV27
J: TRBJ2-4
length: 15

CDR3: ASSARGGGTSNQPQH
size: -
V: TRBV9
J: TRBJ1-5
length: 15

CDR3: ASSETWENTEAF
size: -
V: TRBV9
J: TRBJ1-1
length: 12

CDR3: ASSYNIGEEGYT
size: -
V: TRBV6-2/TRBV6-3
J: TRBJ1-2
length: 12

CDR3: ASSSLTTSYNEQF
size: -
V: TRBV11-2
J: TRBJ2-1
length: 13

CDR3: ASSLAGFANTGELF
size: -
V: TRBV7-9
J: TRBJ2-2
length: 14

CDR3: ASSQVWAGTGDNEQF
size: -
V: TRBV4-3
J: TRBJ2-1
length: 15

CDR3: AISEFPPPQGPKDSPLH
size: -
V: TRBV10-3
J: TRBJ1-6
length: 17

CDR3: ASSLESNTEAF
size: -
V: TRBV5-1
J: TRBJ1-1
length: 11

CDR3: SAAVRPGTEAF
size: -
V: TRBV29-1
J: TRBJ1-1
length: 11

CDR3: ASSLDRQTYEQY
size: once
V: TRBV5-1
J: TRBJ2-7
length: 12

CDR3: ASSFQPPTRSSYNEQF
size: few
V: TRBV7-3
J: TRBJ2-1
length: 16

CDR3: ASSELGYGYT
size: -
V: TRBV25-1
J: TRBJ1-2
length: 10

CDR3: ASSVSSAGGPYEQY
size: -
V: TRBV6-1
J: TRBJ2-7
length: 14

CDR3: ASSQVPSNSPLH
size: -
V: TRBV3-1/TRBV3-2
J: TRBJ1-6
length: 12